This TCR beta chain was captured by sequencing in a study of cytomegalovirus exposure and HLA in healthy donors. Study outcomes and limitations: The productive fraction for most TCR beta V segments was about 90% or about 30% in an earlier analysis.

This clone was found once. Its antigen is unidentified. The CDR3 loop spans 16 amino acids. The germline V gene has CDR1 SGDLS and CDR2 YYNGEE. V lost 0 bases and J lost 0; bases outside the gene matches: 4. PCR used 60 Vbeta primers and 13 Jbeta primers. The table came from immunoSEQ multiplex PCR; TCRdb's copy has only in-frame clones and leaves some out. The table lists 150,000 to 160,000 clones, about 74% of them singletons. Sequenced sample: PBMCs. This receptor was obtained from a woman between 40 and 50 years old in good health and CMV-seronegative. The rearrangement uses TRBV9 and TRBJ2-7, with 9 bases fitting TRBD1. The CDR3 DNA sequence: TGTGCCAGCAGCGTAGCAGGACAGGGGACCTCCTACGAGCAGTACTTC. Translated, it gives CASSVAGQGTSYEQYF.